The 24 T cell receptor beta chains in this list originate from one sample, sequenced in a study of cytomegalovirus exposure and HLA in healthy donors. In the PCR, 60 Vbeta and 13 Jbeta primers were used. Repertoires were generated with immunoSEQ multiplex PCR, while TCRdb's copy carries only in-frame clones and drops some. The table has 90,000 to 140,000 clones, 75% to 85% seen once; the top ten hold about 2.2%. The sequenced sample consisted of PBMCs. The origin of the receptors is a man aged 25 to 40 in good health and CMV-seronegative.

The chain joins TRBV5-4 to TRBJ2-3; a weak D match, TRBD1 (6 bases). V was clipped by 3 bases and J by 4 bases, with 12 bases between them. Germline CDR1 and CDR2: SGHNT and YYREEE (reference sequence). The CDR3 sequence is 14 residues long. The CDR3 sequence is CASSSVTGADTQYF. DNA for the CDR3: TGTGCCAGCAGCTCAGTGACAGGTGCAGATACGCAGTATTTT.

A remark on this clone: This sample includes further DNA sequences coding for the same CDR3. The CDR3 DNA is TGCGCCAGCACCCTGGGAGCAGGAGAGACCCAGTACTTC. It codes for CASTLGAGETQYF. This sequence joins TRBV5-1 and TRBJ2-5; possibly TRBD2 for D (5 bases). In germline, CDR1 is SGHRS, CDR2 YFSETQ. The CDR3 is 13 amino acids. V lost 6 bases, J lost 4 bases, and 13 bases lay in between.

V usage is TRBV25-1 and J usage is TRBJ2-7, with 9 bases lining up with TRBD1. The CDR3 contains 15 residues. Germline values: CDR1 MGHDK, CDR2 SYGVNS. V gave up 5 bases and J gave up 6 bases; unmatched junction bases: 11. The CDR3 DNA is TGTGCCAGCAGTCTTCCGACAGGGGGTCCACGCGAGCAGTACTTC. Translated, it gives CASSLPTGGPREQYF.

The CDR3 DNA is TGTGCCACCAGCAGTGACAGAGTTGAGCAGTTCTTC. As protein: CATSSDRVEQFF. This rearrangement joins TRBV15 to TRBJ2-1; D is possibly TRBD1 (5 bases). Trimming took off 3 bases at V and 9 bases at J, with 9 bases between the two ends. This CDR3 comprises 12 residues. Germline V lookup: CDR1 LNHNV, CDR2 YYDKDF (reference sequence).

The rearrangement uses TRBV7-9 and TRBJ2-5, with TRBD1 as a possible D gene (5 bases). V dropped 5 bases and J dropped 4 bases, with 14 bases sitting between them. CDR1 is SEHNR and CDR2 is FQNEAQ in the germline V gene (reference sequence). The CDR3 extends over 14 amino acids. The CDR3 loop reads CASSQGHQGETQYF. In DNA form, the CDR3 reads TGTGCCAGCAGCCAGGGCCATCAGGGAGAGACCCAGTACTTC.

The genes are TRBV5-4 and TRBJ2-7; TRBD2 is a possible D gene (7 bases). Trimming shortened V by 7 bases and J by 3 bases, and 20 bases separated the two germline ends. Germline V gene data show CDR1 as SGHNT and CDR2 as YYREEE (reference sequence). The CDR3 runs to 15 residues. CDR3 bases: TGTGCCAGCCGAGGGGGGGCTAGCCGGGACTACGAGCAGTACTTC. This sequence encodes CASRGGASRDYEQYF. Full variable domain (remainder filled in from reference TRBV5-4 and TRBJ2-7): ETGVTQSPTHLIKTRGQQVTLRCSSQSGHNTVSWYQQALGQGPQFIFQYYREEENGRGNFPPRFSGLQFPNYSSELNVNALELDDSALYLCASRGGASRDYEQYFGPGTRLTVT.

CDR3 nucleotide sequence: TGTGCCAGCAGCGGTGCGAGGGCGAGGGGGCCGGAAGAGACCCAGTACTTC. Translated: CASSGARARGPEETQYF. The J gene is TRBJ2-5, the V gene TRBV9; 7 bases are a match to TRBD1. CDR1 is SGDLS and CDR2 is YYNGEE in the germline V gene. The CDR3 sequence is 17 residues long. V trimming: 3 bases; J trimming: 3 bases; junction bases outside the gene matches: 14.

This chain links TRBV6-5 with TRBJ1-2, with 9 bases that match TRBD1. Germline CDR1 reads MNHEY; CDR2 reads SVGAGI. V gave up 8 bases and J gave up 2 bases; unmatched junction bases: 6. The CDR3 is 14 residues long. The CDR3 sequence: CASLLGQGNYGYTF. The CDR3 DNA sequence: TGTGCCAGCTTACTCGGACAGGGGAACTATGGCTACACCTTC.

The chain links TRBV19 to TRBJ2-1; a weak D match, TRBD1 (6 bases). The CDR3 consists of 12 residues. Germline V lookup: CDR1 LNHDA, CDR2 SQIVND (reference sequence). Deletions cut 4 bases from V and 9 bases from J, with 10 bases between. The DNA for the CDR3 is TGTGCCAGTAGTAAAGGACAGACTGAGCAGTTCTTC. This codes for CASSKGQTEQFF.

The chain recombines TRBV29-1 with TRBJ2-7, with TRBD2 identical over 10 bases. CDR1 SQVTM and CDR2 ANQGSEA come from the germline V gene. The CDR3 has 15 residues. J gave up 4 bases and V 2 bases, and 8 bases lay outside the gene matches. The CDR3 DNA is TGCAGCGTTGAATTAGGTAGGGGACTAGCGTACGAGCAGTACTTC. Its translation is CSVELGRGLAYEQYF.

V gene TRBV4-3 combines with J gene TRBJ2-1, with 8 positions matching TRBD1. V was pared by 0 bases and J by 8 bases, with 12 bases of the junction left unmatched. The CDR3 extends over 17 amino acids. CDR1 and CDR2 (germline): LGHNA, YSLEER. The CDR3 reads CASSQDGGRGRDDEQFF. The CDR3 DNA reads as TGCGCCAGCAGCCAAGATGGGGGCAGGGGGCGGGACGATGAGCAGTTCTTC.

The chain is built from TRBV7-9 and TRBJ1-3; D is undetermined. The V gene lost 2 bases and the J gene lost 3 bases, with 8 bases spanning the gap. Germline V gene lookup returns CDR1 SEHNR and CDR2 FQNEAQ (reference sequence). CDR3 length: 14 residues. The CDR3 region has the DNA TGTGCCAGCAGCTTAACCGGGAGTGGAAACACCATATATTTT. It translates to CASSLTGSGNTIYF. Together with reference TRBV7-9 and TRBJ1-3, the CDR3 gives the full variable domain: DTGVSQNPRHKITKRGQNVTFRCDPISEHNRLYWYRQTLGQGPEFLTYFQNEAQLEKSRLLSDRFSAERPKGSFSTLEIQRTEQGDSAMYLCASSLTGSGNTIYFGEGSWLTVV.

The chain uses TRBV5-1 and TRBJ2-7; TRBD2 matches at 14 bases. After removal of 3 bases from V and 7 bases from J, the junction contained 6 bases not matched to a gene. Germline assignment: CDR1 SGHRS and CDR2 YFSETQ. The CDR3 consists of 15 residues. This CDR3 reads CASSSPGLAGVEQYF. DNA for the CDR3: TGCGCCAGCAGCTCGCCGGGACTAGCGGGAGTTGAGCAGTACTTC.

The DNA of the CDR3 is TGTGCCAGCAGTTCCCACTCTAGCGGTACCTACAATGAGCAGTTCTTC. This gives the protein CASSSHSSGTYNEQFF. The gene calls are TRBV6-6 and TRBJ2-1; 7 nucleotides align to TRBD2. Trimming at V came to 4 bases and at J to 2 bases, leaving 8 bases not matched to a gene. Germline V CDR1 and CDR2: MNHNY, SVGAGI (reference sequence). The CDR3 totals 16 residues.

The V call is TRBV7-3, the J call TRBJ1-2; 8 bases map to TRBD1. Germline-derived CDR1 and CDR2 are SGHTA and FQGTGA. V was clipped by 4 bases and J by 6 bases; unmatched bases: 10. The CDR3 has 15 amino acids. The CDR3 region is CASSSRFRGRDGYTF. Written as DNA, the CDR3 is TGTGCCAGCAGCTCCAGATTCAGGGGGCGGGATGGCTACACCTTC.

The V and J genes are TRBV23-1 and TRBJ2-7; 10 nucleotides match TRBD1. TRBV23-1 is reported as an ORF; its role is uncertain. Trimming took 2 bases from V and 6 from J; bases not matched to a gene: 22. The CDR3 consists of 20 residues. The DNA of the CDR3 is TGCGCCAGCAGTCAAACCGAGGGGCTAGGGACAGGGGAATATCACGTCGAGCAGTACTTC. Translated, it gives CASSQTEGLGTGEYHVEQYF.

The sample holds a few counts of this clone. The gene calls are TRBV9 and TRBJ1-1; D gene uncertain. CDR3 length: 15 amino acids. The germline V and J ends were trimmed by 6 bases and 0 bases, with 15 bases remaining between them. Germline-derived CDR1 and CDR2 are SGDLS and YYNGEE. CDR3 bases: TGTGCCAGCACGACGGGAGGGAAAATGAACACTGAAGCTTTCTTT. The encoded protein is CASTTGGKMNTEAFF.

This clone was detected a few times. The chain recombines TRBV6-5 with TRBJ2-3; D call uncertain. Trimming took 4 bases from V and 2 from J, leaving 10 bases between them. This CDR3 is built from 14 residues. Germline V CDR1 and CDR2: MNHEY, SVGAGI. This CDR3 is CASSSTLLTDTQYF. The CDR3 DNA sequence: TGTGCCAGCAGTTCGACATTACTCACAGATACGCAGTATTTT.

V and J are TRBV5-4 and TRBJ2-1, with D possibly TRBD2 on 7 matching bases. Per germline, CDR1 SGHNT and CDR2 YYREEE (reference sequence). The ends were cut back, 1 base at V and 10 bases at J, with 24 bases in the middle. CDR3 length: 17 residues. CDR3 DNA sequence: TGTGCCAGCAGCTTGAGCCGGGGGGCTTCCTACGCCGGAGAGCAGTTCTTC. As protein: CASSLSRGASYAGEQFF.

This clone was picked up a small number of times. The J gene is TRBJ2-7, the V gene TRBV19, with 7 bases matching TRBD1. CDR1 is LNHDA, CDR2 SQIVND, per germline (reference sequence). This CDR3 is 13 amino acids long. Unmatched junction bases numbered 3, after V lost 7 bases and J lost 0 bases. CDR3: CASKGTDSYEQYF. For the CDR3, the DNA is TGTGCCAGTAAAGGGACAGACTCCTACGAGCAGTACTTC.

The chain has TRBV28 and TRBJ1-6, with a possible D match to TRBD1 (6 bases). Germline-derived CDR1 and CDR2 are MDHEN and SYDVKM. The CDR3 is 13 amino acids. Between the trimmed V and J ends, which lost 7 bases and 6 bases, there was a span of 10 bases. CDR3 sequence (DNA): TGTGCCAGCATGGACAGCTTTAATTCACCCCTCCACTTT. It translates to CASMDSFNSPLHF.

V and J are TRBV4-3 and TRBJ2-3; 8 bases fit TRBD2. The germline V gene has CDR1 LGHNA and CDR2 YSLEER. The CDR3 is 15 amino acids. The V gene end was trimmed by 0 bases and the J gene end by 5 bases; junction bases not matched to a gene: 4. The CDR3 is CASSQEAGDVDTQYF. CDR3 bases: TGCGCCAGCAGCCAAGAAGCGGGGGACGTAGATACGCAGTATTTT.

CDR3 sequence (DNA): TGTGCCTGGAGTGTTTCTACGGCGGGGGCAAATCAGCCCCAGCATTTT. Translated: CAWSVSTAGANQPQHF. The chain joins TRBV30 to TRBJ1-5; D might be TRBD1 (6 bases). Germline V lookup: CDR1 GTSNPN, CDR2 SVGIG (reference sequence). The CDR3 loop spans 16 amino acids. The germline V and J ends were trimmed by 0 bases and 4 bases, with 16 bases remaining between them. Based on the CDR3 plus reference TRBV30 and TRBJ1-5, the full variable domain is SQTIHQWPATLVQPVGSPLSLECTVEGTSNPNLYWYRQAAGRGLQLLFYSVGIGQISSEVPQNLSASRPQDRQFILSSKKLLLSDSGFYLCAWSVSTAGANQPQHFGDGTRLSIL.

This clone was counted a few times. V usage is TRBV7-2 and J usage is TRBJ1-3; D is unclear. Trimming pared 1 base from V and 6 bases from J, leaving 13 bases between. CDR1 is SGHTA, CDR2 FQGNSA, per germline. This CDR3 is built from 15 residues. This CDR3 is CASSLGPLVANTIYF. Written as DNA, the CDR3 is TGTGCCAGCAGCTTAGGTCCGCTGGTGGCAAACACCATATATTTT.